A selection of T cell receptor beta chains follows, all from one sample in a study of blood T cell repertoires in COVID-19. Repertoires were generated with immunoSEQ multiplex PCR, while TCRdb's copy carries only in-frame clones and drops some. Found here are tens of thousands of clones, approximately 79% of them singletons; the top ten hold approximately 30%. Sequencing used peripheral blood. The source is a woman of 80 years or more with acute or convalescent COVID-19. Both conserved end residues are part of each CDR3. A D gene is named only where the DNA matches it firmly. The size field is filled for only some rows; it gives once, few, many or a size class.

d_call,clone_size,j_call,v_call,cdr3_aa,cdr3_nt
TRBD2,.,TRBJ2-1,TRBV18,CASSPGSGRSSYNEQFF,TGTGCCAGCTCACCAGGGAGCGGGAGGTCGTCCTACAATGAGCAGTTCTTC
.,.,TRBJ1-3,TRBV9,CASSVGNPGGNTIYF,TGTGCCAGCAGCGTTGGTAATCCAGGTGGAAACACCATATATTTT
TRBD1,.,TRBJ2-3,TRBV28,CASSPADRAGTDTQYF,TGTGCCAGCAGTCCCGCGGACAGGGCAGGGACAGATACGCAGTATTTT
TRBD2,.,TRBJ2-5,TRBV30,CAWSVGSGGGQETQYF,TGTGCCTGGAGTGTAGGTAGCGGGGGCGGGCAGGAGACCCAGTACTTC
.,.,TRBJ1-2,TRBV30,CAWRAMQPRYGYTF,TGTGCCTGGAGGGCCATGCAGCCGCGGTATGGCTACACCTTC
TRBD1,.,TRBJ2-7,TRBV3-1/TRBV3-2,CASGGGQGGEQYF,TGTGCCAGCGGAGGAGGACAGGGAGGCGAGCAGTACTTC
.,.,TRBJ1-1,TRBV6-1,CASSEQVEAFF,TGTGCCAGCAGTGAACAGGTTGAAGCTTTCTTT
TRBD2,.,TRBJ2-3,TRBV19,CASRLTGTSGRFTQYF,TGTGCCAGTAGACTGACCGGGACTAGCGGGAGGTTCACGCAGTATTTT
TRBD2,.,TRBJ2-5,TRBV2,CASRGGETQYF,TGTGCCAGCAGGGGGGGGGAGACCCAGTACTTC
TRBD1,.,TRBJ1-1,TRBV25-1,CASSVLGTGSDTEAFF,TGTGCCAGCAGTGTTTTGGGGACAGGGTCGGACACTGAAGCTTTCTTT
TRBD1,.,TRBJ2-7,TRBV9,CASSPQGAGSYEQYF,TGTGCCAGCAGCCCTCAGGGGGCAGGCTCCTACGAGCAGTACTTC
TRBD2,.,TRBJ2-7,TRBV3-1/TRBV3-2,CASSQTSGRGGGEQYF,TGTGCCAGCAGCCAAACTAGCGGGAGGGGCGGGGGAGAGCAGTACTTC
TRBD2,.,TRBJ2-1,TRBV19,CASSKVRGPKTSGRASEQFF,TGTGCCAGTAGCAAGGTCAGGGGGCCCAAGACTAGCGGGAGGGCCTCTGAGCAGTTCTTC
.,.,TRBJ1-6,TRBV30,CAGGLTEVYNSPLHF,TGTGCCGGGGGCCTTACAGAGGTCTATAATTCACCCCTCCACTTT
.,.,TRBJ2-7,TRBV30,CAWSNEGGWEQYF,TGTGCCTGGAGTAACGAGGGGGGGTGGGAGCAGTACTTC
.,.,TRBJ1-1,TRBV6-6,CASRPDRNTEAFF,TGTGCCAGCAGGCCTGACAGGAACACTGAAGCTTTCTTT
.,.,TRBJ1-1,TRBV3-1/TRBV3-2,CASSQVAYTEAFF,TGTGCCAGCAGCCAAGTTGCGTACACTGAAGCTTTCTTT
.,.,TRBJ2-5,TRBV5-4,CASRLPGQETQYF,TGTGCCAGCAGATTACCGGGCCAAGAGACCCAGTACTTC
.,.,TRBJ2-5,TRBV28,CASSNSDSPETQYF,TGTGCCAGCAGTAACTCGGACAGTCCGGAGACCCAGTACTTC
TRBD1,.,TRBJ2-1,TRBV19,CASSSGQGLYEQFF,TGTGCCAGTAGTAGCGGACAGGGGTTATATGAGCAGTTCTTC
.,.,TRBJ2-2,TRBV5-1,CASSFAGSATGELFF,TGCGCCAGCAGCTTTGCAGGGTCGGCCACCGGGGAGCTGTTTTTT
TRBD1,.,TRBJ2-5,TRBV3-1/TRBV3-2,CASSQEGWRDRDF,TGTGCCAGCAGCCAAGAAGGTTGGAGGGACAGGGACTTC
.,.,TRBJ1-3,TRBV28,CASIKGGSGNTIYF,TGTGCCAGCATTAAAGGGGGATCTGGAAACACCATATATTTT
.,.,TRBJ2-3,TRBV18,CASSPLQGLDTQYF,TGTGCCAGCTCACCACTTCAGGGTTTAGATACGCAGTATTTT
TRBD2,.,TRBJ2-3,TRBV3-1/TRBV3-2,CASRGTSGRDTQYF,TGTGCCAGCAGGGGGACTAGCGGGAGAGATACGCAGTATTTT
.,few,TRBJ2-7,TRBV3-1/TRBV3-2,CASSHRGLQYF,TGTGCCAGCAGTCACCGGGGTCTACAGTACTTC
.,.,TRBJ2-7,TRBV4-2,CASSQDKAREQYF,TGTGCCAGCAGCCAAGATAAAGCAAGAGAGCAGTACTTC
TRBD1,.,TRBJ1-1,TRBV6-6,CASPRGLNTEAFF,TGTGCCAGCCCGAGGGGGCTAAACACTGAAGCTTTCTTT
.,.,TRBJ2-7,TRBV6-5,CARTGRGYEQYF,TGTGCCCGAACAGGAAGGGGATACGAGCAGTACTTC
.,few,TRBJ1-3,TRBV3-1/TRBV3-2,CASSQALRGNTIYF,TGTGCCAGCAGCCAAGCCCTGAGGGGAAACACCATATATTTT
TRBD2,.,TRBJ2-1,TRBV29-1,CSVDPLSSGSYNEQFF,TGCAGCGTCGACCCTTTGTCTAGCGGGAGTTACAATGAGCAGTTCTTC